Listed here are 10 T cell receptor beta chains from one sample, sequenced in a study of Graves' ophthalmopathy and Graves' hyperthyroidism. CDR3 regions of TCR beta were amplified from RNA transcripts. RT-PCR was first run with HTBI primers, then multiplex PCR in a second round. One entry per CDR3 protein results from TCRdb running MiXCR on the multiplex PCR reads. This table has approximately 480,000 distinct CDR3 sequences, roughly an eighth appearing once. Input material: blood. The receptors stem from a woman in her 30s with Graves' ophthalmopathy.

This clonotype turned up a few times. The V call is TRBV11-2, the J call TRBJ2-3, with D possibly TRBD2 on 5 matching bases. The CDR3 length is 14 residues. V was shortened by 0 bases and J by 6 bases, with 10 bases between the two germline ends. Germline V gene sequence: CDR1 SGHAT, CDR2 FQNNGV. CDR3 DNA sequence: TGTGCCAGCAGCTTAGATCGGACTCGCGATACGCAGTATTTT. Its translation is CASSLDRTRDTQYF.

The CDR3 DNA sequence: TGTGCCACCAGTGCATTGCCTGGGACAGGCTGGTCCTGGGTTGTCACCTTC. This gives the protein CATSALPGTGWSWVVTF. This sequence joins TRBV24-1 and TRBJ1-2; TRBD1 agrees at 8 bases. Germline V CDR1 and CDR2: KGHDR, SFDVKD. The ends lost 5 bases at V and 13 bases at J; junction bases unmatched: 23. The CDR3 is 17 amino acids.

This clonotype was seen ten or more times. CDR3 sequence: CASRLWTAQPQHF. The DNA of the CDR3 is TGTGCCAGCAGACTTTGGACCGCTCAGCCCCAGCATTTT. The chain carries TRBV28 and TRBJ1-5, with D hard to call. Germline CDR1 reads MDHEN; CDR2 reads SYDVKM. The CDR3 consists of 13 residues. V was shortened by 6 bases and J by 6 bases, with 12 bases between the two germline ends.

This clonotype showed up many times. The chain joins TRBV28 to TRBJ2-7; D unclear. Per germline, CDR1 MDHEN and CDR2 SYDVKM. Trimming cost V 5 bases and J 4 bases, with 6 bases left between them. CDR3 size: 11 residues. This CDR3 reads CASSPYYEQYF. CDR3 sequence (DNA): TGTGCCAGCAGTCCGTATTACGAGCAGTACTTC. The whole variable domain, remainder taken from reference TRBV28 and TRBJ2-7, is DVKVTQSSRYLVKRTGEKVFLECVQDMDHENMFWYRQDPGLGLRLIYFSYDVKMKEKGDIPEGYSVSREKKERFSLILESASTNQTSMYLCASSPYYEQYFGPGTRLTVT.

This clonotype appeared many times. The chain uses TRBV24-1 and TRBJ1-2; unclear D gene. Germline CDR1 is KGHDR and CDR2 is SFDVKD. There are 15 residues in the CDR3. Trimming took 6 bases from V and 4 from J, leaving 17 bases between them. The CDR3, as DNA: TGTGCCACCAGTTCCCGGGAACAGACGATCTATGGCTACACCTTC. As protein: CATSSREQTIYGYTF.

In its sample, this clonotype was seen many times. The chain uses TRBV6-5 and TRBJ1-1; 8 bases agree with TRBD1. The CDR3 has 15 amino acids. Per germline, CDR1 MNHEY and CDR2 SVGAGI. V was pared by 0 bases and J by 3 bases, with 3 bases of the junction left unmatched. In nucleotides, the CDR3 is TGTGCCAGCAGTTACTCCCAGGGGGCGTACACTGAAGCTTTCTTT. Protein product: CASSYSQGAYTEAFF.

The gene calls are TRBV27 and TRBJ2-7, with no clear D. The CDR3 totals 10 residues. CDR1 and CDR2 (germline): MNHEY, SMNVEV (reference sequence). The ends were cut back, 8 bases at V and 7 bases at J, with 9 bases in the middle. CDR3 sequence: CASGRLEQYF. CDR3 nucleotide sequence: TGTGCCAGCGGACGGCTTGAGCAGTACTTC.

This clonotype was recorded a few times. The gene calls are TRBV4-1 and TRBJ2-7, with 10 bases fitting TRBD1. The CDR3 is 17 residues long. Trimming at V came to 2 bases and at J to 3 bases, leaving 10 bases not matched to a gene. CDR1 is MGHRA, CDR2 YSYEKL, per germline. Here the CDR3 DNA reads TGCGCCAGCAGCCAACGGGGGACAGGGGATGGTCGCTACGAGCAGTACTTC. It encodes CASSQRGTGDGRYEQYF.

Many counts were recorded for this clonotype. The V and J genes are TRBV12-3 or TRBV12-4 and TRBJ1-2, with D possibly being TRBD1 (6 bases). Trimming shortened V by 6 bases and J by 8 bases, and 22 bases separated the two germline ends. There are 15 residues in the CDR3. CDR3 sequence reads: CASSYTGHLRGGYTF. DNA for the CDR3: TGTGCCAGCAGCTATACGGGACACCTAAGGGGCGGCTACACCTTC.

This clonotype was observed at least ten times. The chain recombines TRBV5-1 with TRBJ2-7; 10 bases line up with TRBD2. CDR3 length: 15 residues. The V segment lost 4 bases and the J segment 6 bases; nucleotides outside the gene matches: 10. Germline V gives CDR1 SGHRS, CDR2 YFSETQ. CDR3 residues: CASSPILAGFSEQYF. As DNA, the CDR3 is TGCGCCAGCAGCCCGATACTAGCGGGGTTCTCCGAGCAGTACTTC.